Included here is one T cell receptor beta chain sequence, with context. Its antigen is currently unknown. The sample belongs to a study of T cell responses to AZD1222 COVID-19 vaccine. Repertoires were generated with immunoSEQ multiplex PCR, while TCRdb's copy carries only in-frame clones and drops some. This sample has roughly 160,000 clones, with roughly nine tenths found just once. The CDR3 consists of 15 residues. Germline V gene sequence: CDR1 MNHEY, CDR2 SMNVEV (reference sequence). Trimming pared 2 bases from V and 1 base from J, leaving 11 bases between. Study results and caveats: Mostly white British, mostly female donors; authors suggested clonal diversity may be underestimated. Repertoires were collected only later (after the peak T cell response had occurred). Spike-specific TCR breadth and depth grew following two AZD1222 doses.

The chain uses TRBV27 and TRBJ1-1; D is unresolved. The receptor's source is an adult in good health. The source material was peripheral blood, sampled on day 0 of AZD1222 vaccination. CDR3 residues: CASSLSLARNTEAFF. The CDR3, as DNA: TGTGCCAGCAGTTTAAGTTTGGCCCGGAACACTGAAGCTTTCTTT.